The 5 T cell receptor beta chains reported below all come from one sample, sequenced in a study of T cell repertoires in cytomegalovirus infection. Each CDR3 protein is one row after TCRdb ran MiXCR on the reads. The table has 110,000 or so distinct CDR3 sequences, 30% seen once. Their target antigens are unknown. Sequenced material: CD8+ T cells from cultured PBMCs, taken from culture after CMV antigen stimulation. The receptors originated from a human donor in good health (CMV status not recorded). Some clones in this sample may be carry-over from other donors' samples.

This chain links TRBV7-8 with TRBJ2-7; D is uncertain. CDR3 length: 11 amino acids. Trimming stripped 2 bases from V and 5 bases from J, with 4 bases between. The germline gives CDR1 SGHVS, CDR2 FQNEAQ. The CDR3 coding sequence is TGTGCCAGCAGCTTATCTAACGAGCAGTACTTC. It yields the protein CASSLSNEQYF. The full variable domain, rest sourced from reference TRBV7-8 and TRBJ2-7, is GAGVSQSPRYKVAKRGQDVALRCDPISGHVSLFWYQQALGQGPEFLTYFQNEAQLDKSGLPSDRFFAERPEGSVSTLKIQRTQQEDSAVYLCASSLSNEQYFGPGTRLTVT.

This clonotype showed up just a few times. The genes are TRBV4-1 and TRBJ2-1; 10 bases are a match to TRBD2. Germline values: CDR1 MGHRA, CDR2 YSYEKL. V lost 6 bases and J lost 5; bases outside the gene matches: 13. CDR3 size: 17 residues. The CDR3 region has the DNA TGCGCCAGCAGTCACGACATTATAGCGGGGGGCAACAATGAGCAGTTCTTC. Its protein product is CASSHDIIAGGNNEQFF.

Concerning this clonotype itself: No conserved phenylalanine or tryptophan ends this CDR3, so it is likely a read error. The chain uses TRBV4-1 and TRBJ1-4, with D unclear. The CDR3 totals 18 residues. V lost 1 base and J lost 0, with 15 bases in between. Looked up from germline, CDR1 is MGHRA and CDR2 is YSYEKL. As DNA, the CDR3 is TGCGCCAGCAGCCAAGTTATGGGAGACATTTCAACTAATGAAAAACTGTTTCTT. This sequence encodes CASSQVMGDISTNEKLFL.

The genes are TRBV4-1 and TRBJ1-2; 9 nucleotides line up with TRBD1. CDR1 and CDR2 from the germline V gene are MGHRA and YSYEKL. Trimming cost V 1 base and J 5 bases; bases outside gene matches: 8. The CDR3 runs 16 residues. CDR3 sequence (DNA): TGCGCCAGCAGCCAAGCGTCGGGACAGGGAAAATATGGCTACACCTTC. Translated: CASSQASGQGKYGYTF.

The chain combines TRBV4-1 with TRBJ1-4; D ambiguous. The CDR3 extends over 18 amino acids. Trimming took off 0 bases at V and 0 bases at J, with 14 bases between the two ends. Germline V CDR1 and CDR2: MGHRA, YSYEKL. CDR3 bases: TGCGCCAGCAGCCAAGACGCGCGTCCGATTGCAACTAATGAAAAACTGTTTTTT. It specifies CASSQDARPIATNEKLFF.